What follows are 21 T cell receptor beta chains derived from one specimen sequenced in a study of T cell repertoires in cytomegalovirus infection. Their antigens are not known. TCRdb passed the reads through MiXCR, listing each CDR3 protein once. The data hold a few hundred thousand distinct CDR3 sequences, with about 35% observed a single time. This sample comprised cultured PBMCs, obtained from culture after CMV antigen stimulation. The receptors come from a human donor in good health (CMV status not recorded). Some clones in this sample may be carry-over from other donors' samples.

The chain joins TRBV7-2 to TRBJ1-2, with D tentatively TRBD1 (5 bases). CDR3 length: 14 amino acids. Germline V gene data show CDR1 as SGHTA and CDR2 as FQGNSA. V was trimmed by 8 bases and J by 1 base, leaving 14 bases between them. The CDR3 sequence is CASSWGSFNYGYTF. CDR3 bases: TGTGCCAGCTCGTGGGGCTCCTTTAACTATGGCTACACCTTC.

CDR3 coding DNA: TGCAGTGCTAGGAGGGGTGCTAGCAGTAATGAGCAGTTCTTC. Residues: CSARRGASSNEQFF. The rearrangement uses TRBV20-1 and TRBJ2-1; D tentatively reads TRBD1 or TRBD2 (5 bases each). Between the trimmed V and J ends, which lost 3 bases and 7 bases, there was a span of 16 bases. The germline V gene has CDR1 DFQATT and CDR2 SNEGSKA (reference sequence). This CDR3 spans 14 amino acids.

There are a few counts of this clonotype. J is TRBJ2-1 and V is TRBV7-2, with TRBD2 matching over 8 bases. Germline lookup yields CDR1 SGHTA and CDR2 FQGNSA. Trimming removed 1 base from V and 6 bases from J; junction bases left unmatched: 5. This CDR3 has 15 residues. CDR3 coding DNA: TGTGCCAGCAGCTTAGTCGGGAGGGCCGGCAATGAGCAGTTCTTC. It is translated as CASSLVGRAGNEQFF.

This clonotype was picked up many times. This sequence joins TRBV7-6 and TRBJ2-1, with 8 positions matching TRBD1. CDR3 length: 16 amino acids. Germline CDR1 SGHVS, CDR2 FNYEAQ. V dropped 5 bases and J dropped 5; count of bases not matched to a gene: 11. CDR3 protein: CASSRTRDRINNEQFF. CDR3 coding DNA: TGTGCCAGCAGCCGAACCCGGGACAGGATCAACAATGAGCAGTTCTTC.

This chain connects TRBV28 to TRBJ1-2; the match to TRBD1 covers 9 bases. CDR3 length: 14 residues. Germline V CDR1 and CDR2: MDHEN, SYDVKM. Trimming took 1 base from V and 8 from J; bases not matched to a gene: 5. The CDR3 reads CASSLYRGHEGYTF. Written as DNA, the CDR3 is TGTGCCAGCAGTTTATACAGGGGGCACGAGGGCTACACCTTC.

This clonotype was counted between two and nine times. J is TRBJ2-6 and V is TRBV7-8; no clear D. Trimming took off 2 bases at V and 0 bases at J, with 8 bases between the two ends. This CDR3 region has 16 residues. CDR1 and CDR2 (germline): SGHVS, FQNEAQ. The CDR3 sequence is CASSLQPFSGANVLTF. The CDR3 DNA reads TGTGCCAGCAGCTTACAGCCATTCTCTGGGGCCAACGTCCTGACTTTC.

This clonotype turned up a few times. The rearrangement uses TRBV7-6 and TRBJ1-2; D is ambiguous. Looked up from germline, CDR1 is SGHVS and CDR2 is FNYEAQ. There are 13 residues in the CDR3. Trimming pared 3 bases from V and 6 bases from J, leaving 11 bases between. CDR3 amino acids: CASSFGVVDGYTF. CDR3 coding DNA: TGTGCCAGCAGCTTCGGGGTAGTGGATGGCTACACCTTC. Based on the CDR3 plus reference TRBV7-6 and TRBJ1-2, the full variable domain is GAGVSQSPRYKVTKRGQDVALRCDPISGHVSLYWYRQALGQGPEFLTYFNYEAQQDKSGLPNDRFSAERPEGSISTLTIQRTEQRDSAMYRCASSFGVVDGYTFGSGTRLTVV.

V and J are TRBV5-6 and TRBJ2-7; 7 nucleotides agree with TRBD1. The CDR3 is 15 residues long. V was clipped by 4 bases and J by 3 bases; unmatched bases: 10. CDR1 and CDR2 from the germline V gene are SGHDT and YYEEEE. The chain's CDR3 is CASSRIDRANYEQYF. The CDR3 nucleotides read TGTGCCAGCAGCCGAATAGACAGGGCTAACTACGAGCAGTACTTC.

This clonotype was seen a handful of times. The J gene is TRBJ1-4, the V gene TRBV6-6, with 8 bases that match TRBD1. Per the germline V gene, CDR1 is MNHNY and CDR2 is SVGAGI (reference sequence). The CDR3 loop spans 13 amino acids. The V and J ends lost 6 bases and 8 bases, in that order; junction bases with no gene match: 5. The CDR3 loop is CASSNRGDEKLFF. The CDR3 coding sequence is TGTGCCAGCAGCAACAGGGGGGACGAAAAACTGTTTTTT.

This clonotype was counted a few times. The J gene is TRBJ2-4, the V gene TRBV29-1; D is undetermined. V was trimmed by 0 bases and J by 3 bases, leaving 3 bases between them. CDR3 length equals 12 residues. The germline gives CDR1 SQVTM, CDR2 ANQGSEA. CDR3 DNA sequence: TGCAGCGTTGAAGACCTCAAAAACATTCAGTACTTC. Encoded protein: CSVEDLKNIQYF.

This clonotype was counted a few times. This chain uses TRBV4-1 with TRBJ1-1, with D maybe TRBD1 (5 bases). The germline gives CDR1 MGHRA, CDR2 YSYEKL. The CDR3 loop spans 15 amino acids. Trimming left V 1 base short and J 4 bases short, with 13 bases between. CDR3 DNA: TGCGCCAGCAGCCAAGCACGGACACGAGGCACTGAAGCTTTCTTT. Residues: CASSQARTRGTEAFF.

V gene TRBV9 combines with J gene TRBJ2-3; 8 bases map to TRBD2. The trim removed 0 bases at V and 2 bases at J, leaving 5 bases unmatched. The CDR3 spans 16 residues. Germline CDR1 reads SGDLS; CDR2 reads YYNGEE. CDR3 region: CASSVGVAGYTDTQYF. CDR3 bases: TGTGCCAGCAGCGTAGGGGTAGCGGGGTACACAGATACGCAGTATTTT.

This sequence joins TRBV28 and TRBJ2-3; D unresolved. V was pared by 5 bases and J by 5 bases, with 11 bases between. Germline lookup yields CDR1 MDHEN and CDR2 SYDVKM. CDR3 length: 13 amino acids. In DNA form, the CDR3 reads TGTGCCAGCAGTCTCCGACGATTAGATACGCAGTATTTT. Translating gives CASSLRRLDTQYF.

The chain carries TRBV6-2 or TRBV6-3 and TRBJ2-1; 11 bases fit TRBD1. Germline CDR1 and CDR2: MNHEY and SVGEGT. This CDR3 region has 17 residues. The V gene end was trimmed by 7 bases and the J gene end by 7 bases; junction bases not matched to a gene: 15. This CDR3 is CASTPMGQGVFSNEQFF. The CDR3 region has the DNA TGTGCCAGCACTCCTATGGGACAGGGGGTTTTCAGTAATGAGCAGTTCTTC.

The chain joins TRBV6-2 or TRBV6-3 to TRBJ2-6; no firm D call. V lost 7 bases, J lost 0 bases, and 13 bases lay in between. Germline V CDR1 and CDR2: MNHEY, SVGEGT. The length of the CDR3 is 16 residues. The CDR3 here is CASTTLPLSGANVLTF. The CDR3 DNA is TGTGCCAGCACCACACTCCCCCTCTCTGGGGCCAACGTCCTGACTTTC.

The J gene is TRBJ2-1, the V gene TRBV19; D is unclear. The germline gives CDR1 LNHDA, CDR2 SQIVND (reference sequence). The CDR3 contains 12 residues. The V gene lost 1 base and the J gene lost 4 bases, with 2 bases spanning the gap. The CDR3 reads CASSIGYNEQFF. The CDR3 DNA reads TGTGCCAGTAGTATAGGTTACAATGAGCAGTTCTTC.

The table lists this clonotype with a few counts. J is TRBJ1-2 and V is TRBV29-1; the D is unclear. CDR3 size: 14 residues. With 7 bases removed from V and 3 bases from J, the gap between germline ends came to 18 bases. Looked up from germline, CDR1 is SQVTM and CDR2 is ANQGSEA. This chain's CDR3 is CSAQFPLRDYGYTF. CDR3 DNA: TGCAGCGCCCAATTCCCCCTCCGGGACTATGGCTACACCTTC.

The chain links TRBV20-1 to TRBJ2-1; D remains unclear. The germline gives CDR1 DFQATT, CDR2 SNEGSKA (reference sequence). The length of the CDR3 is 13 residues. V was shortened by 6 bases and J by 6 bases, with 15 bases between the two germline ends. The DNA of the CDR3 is TGCAGTGCCCGCGGACCCCCGGGCAATGAGCAGTTCTTC. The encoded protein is CSARGPPGNEQFF.

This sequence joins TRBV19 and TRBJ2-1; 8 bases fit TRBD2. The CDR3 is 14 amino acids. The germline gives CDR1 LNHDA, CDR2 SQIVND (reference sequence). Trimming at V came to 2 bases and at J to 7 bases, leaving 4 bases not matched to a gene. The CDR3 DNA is TGTGCCAGTAGTATAACGGGAGGGCGTAATGAGCAGTTCTTC. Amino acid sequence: CASSITGGRNEQFF.

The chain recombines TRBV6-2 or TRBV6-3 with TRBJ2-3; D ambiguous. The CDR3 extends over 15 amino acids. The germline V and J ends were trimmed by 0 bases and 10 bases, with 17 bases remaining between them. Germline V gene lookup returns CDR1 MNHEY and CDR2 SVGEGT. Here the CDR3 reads CASSYSLAASSPQYF. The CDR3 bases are TGTGCCAGCAGTTACTCCTTGGCGGCTTCGAGTCCGCAGTATTTT.

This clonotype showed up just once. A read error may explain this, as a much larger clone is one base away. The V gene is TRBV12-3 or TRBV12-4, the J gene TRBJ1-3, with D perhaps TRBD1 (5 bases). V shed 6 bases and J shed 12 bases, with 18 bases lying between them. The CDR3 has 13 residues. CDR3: CASRSGAARVIYF. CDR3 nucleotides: TGTGCCAGCAGATCCGGGGCTGCTAGAGTCATATATTTT.